The rows below give T cell receptor beta chains drawn from one sample of a study of blood T cell repertoires in COVID-19. TCRdb keeps only in-frame clones here, not all; method: immunoSEQ multiplex PCR. The data contain 200,000 to 250,000 clones, roughly 80% of them singletons. Material for sequencing was peripheral blood. These receptors originate from a woman aged 70-85 years with acute or convalescent COVID-19. CDR3s include the opening cysteine and the closing phenylalanine or tryptophan. The D gene is left open where the match is weak. Clone size, where shown, is once, few, many, or a class for clones that have expanded.

j_call,v_call,clone_size,cdr3_length,d_call,cdr3_nt,cdr3_aa
TRBJ1-4,TRBV2,NA,14,NA,TGTGCCAGCAGCCCCGGGATCCTTAATGAAAAACTGTTTTTT,CASSPGILNEKLFF
TRBJ1-1,TRBV2,NA,14,NA,TGTGCCAGCAGTGCGGAGGGGCGAAAAACTGAAGCTTTCTTT,CASSAEGRKTEAFF
TRBJ2-7,TRBV28,NA,16,TRBD2,TGTGCCAGCAGTTCGGGTAGCGGGAGGGCTTACTACGAGCAGTACTTC,CASSSGSGRAYYEQYF
TRBJ2-1,TRBV15,NA,15,NA,TGTGCCACCAGCAGAGTGGCGGGTACCTACAATGAGCAGTTCTTC,CATSRVAGTYNEQFF
TRBJ2-7,TRBV5-1,NA,16,TRBD2,TGCGCCAGCAGCCCCAGACTAGCCCTTAGCTCCTACGAGCAGTACTTC,CASSPRLALSSYEQYF
TRBJ2-4,TRBV28,NA,16,NA,TGTGCCAGCAGTTTAGCAGGGTTGGGTTCCAAAAACATTCAGTACTTC,CASSLAGLGSKNIQYF
TRBJ1-1,TRBV5-6,NA,14,NA,TGTGCCAGCAGCCCGGACTTAGAAGACACTGAAGCTTTCTTT,CASSPDLEDTEAFF
TRBJ1-3,TRBV5-4,NA,14,TRBD1,TGTGCCAGCAGCTCCCAGGGGGCGGGAAACACCATATATTTT,CASSSQGAGNTIYF
TRBJ2-5,TRBV15,few,13,NA,TGTGCCACCAGCAGAGGTGGAGGGGAGACCCAGTACTTC,CATSRGGGETQYF
TRBJ1-4,TRBV5-4,NA,15,TRBD1,TGTGCCAGCAGCTCCACAGGGGGCCCGTATGAAAAACTGTTTTTT,CASSSTGGPYEKLFF
TRBJ2-6,TRBV4-2,once,22,TRBD2,TGTGCCAGCAGCCAAACTGAGGGGGGTAGCGGGACGATCTACTCTGGGGCCAACGTCCTGACTTTC,CASSQTEGGSGTIYSGANVLTF
TRBJ2-1,TRBV19,NA,16,NA,TGTGCCAGTAGTGCCCAACGGGACTTCGGGATCGATGAGCAGTTCTTC,CASSAQRDFGIDEQFF
TRBJ2-1,TRBV7-2,NA,14,NA,TGTGCCAGCAGCCCACGGACTTATAACAATGAGCAGTTCTTC,CASSPRTYNNEQFF
TRBJ1-3,TRBV18,NA,16,TRBD1,TGTGCCAGCTCACCACTACAGGGGGACTCTGGAAACACCATATATTTT,CASSPLQGDSGNTIYF
TRBJ1-5,TRBV20-1,NA,18,NA,TGCAGTGCTAGTACCCCGTACGCGGGGGCGAAAAGCAATCAGCCCCAGCATTTT,CSASTPYAGAKSNQPQHF
TRBJ2-3,TRBV7-7,NA,16,TRBD2,TGTGCTAGCAGCCCGGGAGGGCTAGCGGGCACAGATACGCAGTATTTT,CASSPGGLAGTDTQYF
TRBJ2-1,TRBV7-3,NA,18,NA,TGTGCCAGCAGCTTAGGGGTTGGGGGGACGGGCTCCTACAATGAGCAGTTCTTC,CASSLGVGGTGSYNEQFF
TRBJ2-6,TRBV4-2,few,16,NA,TGTGCCAGCAGCCAAGAATCCGGTACTGGGGCCAACGTCCTGACTTTC,CASSQESGTGANVLTF
TRBJ2-5,TRBV6-6,NA,13,TRBD1,TGTGCCAGCAGTCGGACAGGGCGGGAGACCCAGTACTTC,CASSRTGRETQYF
TRBJ2-1,TRBV28,NA,14,TRBD2,TGTGCCAGCGCTACTAGCGGGATTATCCATGAGCAGTTCTTC,CASATSGIIHEQFF
TRBJ1-5,TRBV28,few,15,TRBD1,TGTGCCAGCAGCCGTCGACAGGGGCGCAATCAGCCCCAGCATTTT,CASSRRQGRNQPQHF
TRBJ1-6,TRBV6-5,NA,15,NA,TGTGCCAGAATTGGAGGGGTCCCTTATAATTCACCCCTCCACTTT,CARIGGVPYNSPLHF
TRBJ2-7,TRBV6-5,NA,15,NA,TGTGCCAGCAGTCGCCGGGTCAGGGATTCCTACGAGCAGTACTTC,CASSRRVRDSYEQYF
TRBJ2-5,TRBV4-1,NA,16,TRBD1,TGCGCCAGCAGCCAAGCGTGGGGACAGGAAACGAAGACCCAGTACTTC,CASSQAWGQETKTQYF
TRBJ2-1,TRBV11-2,NA,15,TRBD2,TGTGCCAGCAGCCCCCGCCAAGCGGGGTACAATAAGCAGTTCTTC,CASSPRQAGYNKQFF
TRBJ1-1,TRBV19,NA,14,NA,TGTGCCAGTAGTATTACAGGAGGGGACACTGAAGCTTTCTTT,CASSITGGDTEAFF
TRBJ2-1,TRBV11-2,once,13,NA,TGTGCCAGCAGCTTATTTCTAGAAAATGAGCAGTTCTTC,CASSLFLENEQFF
TRBJ2-7,TRBV2,NA,15,TRBD2,TGTGCCAGCAGTGAAGCCGGGACTACCCTATACGAGCAGTACTTC,CASSEAGTTLYEQYF
TRBJ2-1,TRBV5-4,NA,15,TRBD2,TGTGCCAGCAGCTTGGAGCGGGAGGTCTACAATGAGCAGTTCTTC,CASSLEREVYNEQFF
TRBJ2-7,TRBV19,NA,13,NA,TGTGCCAGTCGCCCGACGGGCTCCTACGAGCAGTACTTC,CASRPTGSYEQYF
TRBJ2-5,TRBV28,few,14,TRBD1,TGTGCCAGCAGTCCAAGGACAGGGGACGAGACCCAGTACTTC,CASSPRTGDETQYF
TRBJ2-3,TRBV5-1,NA,16,TRBD1,TGCGCCAGCAGCGTCGGCAGGGGGCGAGACACAGATACGCAGTATTTT,CASSVGRGRDTDTQYF
TRBJ1-4,TRBV5-4,NA,12,NA,TGTGCCAGCAGCCGATACCTAGATAGGCTGTTTTTT,CASSRYLDRLFF
TRBJ2-1,TRBV7-9,once,15,NA,TGTGCCAGCAGCAGTAGCGTTTCTTCCTACAATGAGCAGTTCTTC,CASSSSVSSYNEQFF
TRBJ2-7,TRBV7-9,NA,14,NA,TGTGCCAGCAGCTTTGGGGGCCTCACCTACGAGCAGTACTTC,CASSFGGLTYEQYF
TRBJ1-3,TRBV30,NA,13,NA,TGTGCCTGGAGGGTACTCTCTGGAAACACCATATATTTT,CAWRVLSGNTIYF
TRBJ1-1,TRBV28,NA,15,TRBD1,TGTGCCAGCAGTACCCGGACAGGGCCTAACACTGAAGCTTTCTTT,CASSTRTGPNTEAFF
TRBJ2-1,TRBV15,NA,16,TRBD2,TGTGCCACCAGCAGAAAGCGGGAGGGTACTTACAATGAGCAGTTCTTC,CATSRKREGTYNEQFF
TRBJ1-2,TRBV27,NA,16,TRBD1,TGTGCCAGCAGTTTACGGCGGCCGACAGGGGGCCATGGCTACACCTTC,CASSLRRPTGGHGYTF
TRBJ2-6,TRBV5-1,NA,15,NA,TGCGCCAGCAGCTTGCGGGGCTCTGGGGCCAACGTCCTGACTTTC,CASSLRGSGANVLTF
TRBJ2-5,TRBV28,NA,22,TRBD2,TGTGCCAGCAGTTTTAGAAGGCGTCGGGGGACTAGCGGGAGGGCCCCGGGAGAGACCCAGTACTTC,CASSFRRRRGTSGRAPGETQYF
TRBJ2-7,TRBV9,once,16,TRBD2,TGTGCCAGCAGCGTAGGGGGGACTAGCGGGAGATACGAGCAGTACTTC,CASSVGGTSGRYEQYF
TRBJ1-3,TRBV7-2,NA,13,NA,TGTGCCAGCAGCCTCAGCTCTGGAAACACCATATATTTT,CASSLSSGNTIYF